A selection of T cell receptor beta chains follows, all from one sample in a study of blood T cell repertoires in COVID-19. Generated by immunoSEQ multiplex PCR, the TCRdb table keeps only in-frame clones and is missing some. The sample comprises about 18,000 clones, over 75% of which are singletons, and roughly 10% rests with the top ten. The specimen was peripheral blood. All receptors come from a man aged 35 to 55 with active COVID-19. Each CDR3 is given with its conserved first and last residue. A D gene is named only where the DNA matches it firmly. Size is omitted from some rows. Given values are once, few, many or a class for expanded clones.

J	D	size	V	CDR3	DNA
TRBJ1-1	NA	NA	TRBV6-6	CASREGNTEAFF	TGTGCCAGCAGGGAGGGCAACACTGAAGCTTTCTTT
TRBJ1-2	NA	NA	TRBV12-5	CASGLTNEAGYTF	TGTGCTAGTGGATTAACAAACGAGGCTGGCTACACCTTC
TRBJ2-5	TRBD2	NA	TRBV5-4	CASTRAGRGRAVETQYF	TGTGCCAGCACCCGCGCCGGACGCGGGAGGGCCGTGGAGACCCAGTACTTC
TRBJ2-5	TRBD2	NA	TRBV4-3	CASSQEASGGTQYF	TGCGCCAGCAGCCAAGAGGCTAGCGGGGGGACCCAGTACTTC
TRBJ2-7	TRBD2	few	TRBV4-3	CASSQVGGSGVEQYF	TGCGCCAGCAGCCAAGTAGGCGGGAGCGGGGTCGAGCAGTACTTC
TRBJ1-1	TRBD1	NA	TRBV12-3/TRBV12-4	CASSPTGGEAFF	TGTGCCAGCAGTCCGACAGGGGGTGAAGCTTTCTTT
TRBJ1-2	NA	NA	TRBV11-2	CASSLKEGGSYGYTF	TGTGCCAGCAGCCTAAAGGAGGGTGGGAGCTATGGCTACACCTTC
TRBJ2-7	NA	NA	TRBV4-3	CASSHTTGTYEQYF	TGCGCCAGCAGCCACACCACAGGGACCTACGAGCAGTACTTC
TRBJ1-3	NA	NA	TRBV27	CASSLTGGFGNTIYF	TGTGCCAGCAGTTTAACGGGGGGCTTCGGAAACACCATATATTTT
TRBJ1-6	NA	NA	TRBV6-5	CASSWGGNSPLHF	TGTGCCAGCAGTTGGGGGGGGAATTCACCCCTCCACTTT
TRBJ2-7	NA	NA	TRBV7-2	CASSALLPGLLYF	TGTGCCAGCAGCGCACTCCTCCCGGGACTTTTGTACTTC
TRBJ2-3	TRBD1	NA	TRBV3-1/TRBV3-2	CASSLTGTDTQYF	TGTGCCAGCAGTCTGACAGGGACAGATACGCAGTATTTT
TRBJ2-7	TRBD1	NA	TRBV7-2	CASSRMTGTATYEQYF	TGTGCCAGCAGCCGCATGACCGGGACAGCCACCTACGAGCAGTACTTC
TRBJ2-1	NA	NA	TRBV7-9	CAKGALYNEQFF	TGTGCCAAGGGAGCCCTATACAATGAGCAGTTCTTC
TRBJ2-3	NA	NA	TRBV5-6	CASSPRRGVSAQYF	TGTGCCAGCAGCCCACGCCGGGGTGTTTCGGCGCAGTATTTT
TRBJ1-2	TRBD1	NA	TRBV5-1	CASRETGGSNYGYTF	TGCGCCAGCAGAGAGACAGGGGGTTCGAACTATGGCTACACCTTC
TRBJ2-7	TRBD2	few	TRBV3-1/TRBV3-2	CASSQLAGVGEQYF	TGTGCCAGCAGCCAACTAGCGGGAGTGGGCGAGCAGTACTTC
TRBJ2-7	TRBD2	NA	TRBV10-3	CAISGPTSGRYFYEQYF	TGTGCCATCAGTGGGCCGACTAGCGGGAGGTATTTCTACGAGCAGTACTTC
TRBJ2-7	TRBD1	NA	TRBV13	CASSSGQGLFAYEQYF	TGTGCCAGCAGCTCAGGACAGGGGCTCTTCGCCTACGAGCAGTACTTC
TRBJ2-1	TRBD2	medium-sized	TRBV27	CASAERERANEQFF	TGTGCCAGCGCGGAGCGGGAGCGAGCCAATGAGCAGTTCTTC
TRBJ1-5	NA	few	TRBV4-1	CASSQDERGNQPQHF	TGCGCCAGCAGCCAAGATGAGCGGGGAAATCAGCCCCAGCATTTT
TRBJ2-7	TRBD1	NA	TRBV18	CASSTRQGFSSYEQYF	TGTGCCAGCTCAACTCGACAGGGCTTCAGCTCCTACGAGCAGTACTTC
TRBJ2-7	NA	NA	TRBV12-5	CASGYWALSYEQYF	TGTGCTAGTGGTTACTGGGCACTCTCCTACGAGCAGTACTTC
TRBJ1-1	TRBD1	NA	TRBV20-1	CSAKGTVEAFF	TGCAGTGCGAAGGGGACAGTTGAAGCTTTCTTT
TRBJ2-7	TRBD2	few	TRBV10-3	CAISEPTGLAVYEQYF	TGTGCCATCAGTGAGCCCACGGGACTAGCGGTTTACGAGCAGTACTTC
TRBJ1-4	NA	NA	TRBV2	CASADGWGGGKLFF	TGTGCCAGCGCGGACGGATGGGGCGGCGGAAAACTGTTTTTT
TRBJ2-1	TRBD2	NA	TRBV18	CASSRLPGTSPNEQFF	TGTGCCAGCTCACGCCTCCCCGGGACTAGTCCCAATGAGCAGTTCTTC
TRBJ1-3	NA	once	TRBV19	CASSIASTGNTIYF	TGTGCCAGTAGTATAGCGAGTACTGGAAACACCATATATTTT
TRBJ2-7	TRBD2	NA	TRBV4-3	CASSQDRGGLAGVWEQYF	TGCGCCAGCAGCCAAGATCGAGGTGGACTAGCGGGAGTATGGGAGCAGTACTTC
TRBJ2-4	TRBD2	NA	TRBV5-1	CASSYRLAGGGDIQYF	TGCGCCAGCAGCTACCGACTAGCGGGAGGGGGAGACATTCAGTACTTC
TRBJ2-7	TRBD1	once	TRBV14	CASSQTRTGRDEQYF	TGTGCCAGCAGCCAAACGAGGACAGGGAGAGACGAGCAGTACTTC
TRBJ1-3	NA	NA	TRBV6-2/TRBV6-3	CASSYSFGGLNSGNTIYF	TGTGCCAGCAGTTACTCGTTCGGAGGCCTCAACTCTGGAAACACCATATATTTT